The entry below describes one TCR beta chain. Its antigen is not identified. Any history of autoimmune disease or systemic immunosuppression disqualified patients. This sample is part of a study of OX40 agonist ivuxolimab in advanced cancers. The data were produced by immunoSEQ multiplex PCR, yet TCRdb's version contains in-frame clones alone and is incomplete. The sample consists of tens of thousands of clones, about 85% of them appearing once. Study-level points and caveats: Relative to CD4+ cells, CD8+ T cells on average had more expanded clones. Among the lowest peripheral clonal expansion occurred in 0.1-3.0 mg/kg partial responders. By week 6 at 0.1 to 3.0 mg/kg, blood CD4+ and CD8+ T cells had expanded clonally.

The CDR3 loop spans 15 amino acids. The junction had 9 bases not matched to a gene; V was cut back by 4 bases and J by 6 bases. Germline V gives CDR1 KGHSH, CDR2 LQKENI. The source is an adult with an advanced solid tumor such as melanoma, head and neck, liver or kidney cancer. The source material was CD4+ or CD8+ T cells sorted from blood, sampled in a trial of the OX40 agonist ivuxolimab. The chain recombines TRBV18 with TRBJ1-2, with 9 bases aligning to TRBD1. The CDR3 DNA sequence: TGTGCCAGCTCACTAAACTCCCGGGACAGGGATGGCTACACCTTC. It translates to CASSLNSRDRDGYTF.